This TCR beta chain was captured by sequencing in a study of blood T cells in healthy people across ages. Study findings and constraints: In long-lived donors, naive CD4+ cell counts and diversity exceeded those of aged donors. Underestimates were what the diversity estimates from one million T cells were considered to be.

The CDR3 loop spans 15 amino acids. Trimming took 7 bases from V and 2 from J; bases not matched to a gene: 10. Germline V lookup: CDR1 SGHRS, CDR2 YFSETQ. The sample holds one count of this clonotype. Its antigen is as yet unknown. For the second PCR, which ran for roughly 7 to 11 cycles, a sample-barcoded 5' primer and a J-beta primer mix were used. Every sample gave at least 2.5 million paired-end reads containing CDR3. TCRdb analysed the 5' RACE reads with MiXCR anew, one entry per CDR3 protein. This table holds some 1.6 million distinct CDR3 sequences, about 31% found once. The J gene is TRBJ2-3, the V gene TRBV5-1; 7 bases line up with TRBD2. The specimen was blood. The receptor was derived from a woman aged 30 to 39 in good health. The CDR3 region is CASSSNGRSTDTQYF. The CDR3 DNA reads TGCGCCAGCTCCAGTAACGGGAGGTCCACAGATACGCAGTATTTT.